Below are 18 T cell receptor beta chains sequenced from a single sample in a study of cytomegalovirus exposure and HLA in healthy donors. PCR was performed using 60 Vbeta and 13 Jbeta primers. Using immunoSEQ multiplex PCR, the repertoire was profiled, and TCRdb retains in-frame clones only, with some absent. The table lists roughly 99,000 clones, roughly 79% of them singletons, with roughly 3.8% in the top ten. Sample: PBMCs. The receptors stem from a woman in her 40s in good health and CMV-seronegative.

This chain links TRBV5-1 with TRBJ2-1, with 9 bases identical to TRBD2. The CDR3 runs to 15 residues. Germline values: CDR1 SGHRS, CDR2 YFSETQ. Trimming removed 0 bases from V and 2 bases from J; junction bases left unmatched: 0. CDR3 residues: CASSLGTSAYNEQFF. The CDR3 DNA reads as TGCGCCAGCAGCTTGGGGACTAGCGCCTACAATGAGCAGTTCTTC.

This clone was observed a single time. CDR3 sequence: CATSRDRVDYTF. The CDR3 DNA follows: TGTGCCACCAGCAGAGATCGAGTTGACTACACCTTC. The chain combines TRBV15 with TRBJ1-2; no definite D call. Deletions cut 0 bases from V and 10 bases from J, with 9 bases between. Germline-derived CDR1 and CDR2 are LNHNV and YYDKDF (reference sequence). This CDR3 has 12 amino acids. The variable domain in full, completed from reference TRBV15 and TRBJ1-2, reads DAMVIQNPRYQVTQFGKPVTLSCSQTLNHNVMYWYQQKSSQAPKLLFHYYDKDFNNEADTPDNFQSRRPNTSFCFLDIRSPGLGDTAMYLCATSRDRVDYTFGSGTRLTVV.

This chain links TRBV5-1 with TRBJ2-2; 8 nucleotides agree with TRBD1. Looked up from germline, CDR1 is SGHRS and CDR2 is YFSETQ. After removal of 1 base from V and 4 bases from J, the junction contained 3 bases not matched to a gene. The CDR3 runs 15 residues. The CDR3 DNA sequence: TGCGCCAGCAGCTTGCGGGACAGGACCACCGGGGAGCTGTTTTTT. Translation: CASSLRDRTTGELFF.

The chain couples TRBV10-3 to TRBJ1-5; 9 bases fit TRBD1. Trimming took 2 bases from V and 6 from J; bases not matched to a gene: 5. The CDR3 sequence is 15 residues long. Looked up from germline, CDR1 is ENHRY and CDR2 is SYGVKD. CDR3 DNA sequence: TGTGCCATCAGTGAGGGGGGACAGGGACTTCAGCCCCAGCATTTT. This gives the protein CAISEGGQGLQPQHF.

The rearrangement links TRBV27 to TRBJ1-6, with TRBD1 matching 11 bases. CDR3 size: 15 residues. V trimming: 5 bases; J trimming: 6 bases; junction bases outside the gene matches: 3. The germline V gene has CDR1 MNHEY and CDR2 SMNVEV (reference sequence). The CDR3 sequence: CASSSGTGGNSPLHF. The CDR3 coding sequence is TGTGCCAGCAGTAGCGGGACAGGGGGTAATTCACCCCTCCACTTT.

V usage is TRBV4-3 and J usage is TRBJ1-2, with unresolved D. Germline lookup yields CDR1 LGHNA and CDR2 YSLEER. The CDR3 covers 15 residues. Trimming stripped 1 base from V and 2 bases from J, with 11 bases between. In DNA form, the CDR3 reads TGCGCCAGCAGCCAAGTGGCCGGGATGAACTATGGCTACACCTTC. Its translation is CASSQVAGMNYGYTF.

The rearrangement uses TRBV7-2 and TRBJ1-5; tentative D call: TRBD1 (6 bases). Germline CDR1 is SGHTA and CDR2 is FQGNSA. This CDR3 is 15 amino acids long. V dropped 6 bases and J dropped 5 bases, with 17 bases sitting between them. CDR3 residues: CASRGPGGGHQPQHF. In DNA form, the CDR3 reads TGTGCCAGCAGGGGGCCAGGTGGGGGCCATCAGCCCCAGCATTTT.

V and J are TRBV5-6 and TRBJ1-6; 7 positions agree with TRBD1. Germline lookup yields CDR1 SGHDT and CDR2 YYEEEE. After removal of 6 bases from V and 9 bases from J, the junction contained 9 bases not matched to a gene. The CDR3 length is 14 residues. The CDR3 coding sequence is TGTGCCAGCAACCTACAGGGGAGAGCTTCACCCCTCCACTTT. Its translation is CASNLQGRASPLHF.

This chain connects TRBV25-1 to TRBJ1-2, with D perhaps matching TRBD1 (6 bases). The V end lost 9 bases, the J end lost 4 bases, and 15 bases lay between the germline ends. CDR1 and CDR2 (germline): MGHDK, SYGVNS. The CDR3 loop spans 13 amino acids. For the CDR3, the DNA is TGTGCCAGTTCGGAGGGGGGGCGCTATGGCTACACCTTC. This translates into CASSEGGRYGYTF.

The J gene is TRBJ2-7, the V gene TRBV11-2; the match to TRBD1 covers 11 bases. CDR3 size: 15 residues. V shed 4 bases, J shed 7 bases, and the junction held 9 bases outside the gene matches. Germline-derived CDR1 and CDR2 are SGHAT and FQNNGV. The CDR3 spells CASSSYGGTGGEQYF. In nucleotides, the CDR3 is TGTGCCAGCAGCTCCTACGGGGGGACAGGGGGTGAGCAGTACTTC.

The chain has TRBV7-9 and TRBJ2-1; 8 bases are shared with TRBD1. CDR3 length equals 17 residues. Germline-derived CDR1 and CDR2 are SEHNR and FQNEAQ (reference sequence). With V trimmed by 1 base and J by 9 bases, 14 bases remained unmatched. In nucleotides, the CDR3 is TGTGCCAGCAGCTTAGAGGTCAGACAGGGGCGATTAGGTGAGCAGTTCTTC. Translated: CASSLEVRQGRLGEQFF.

The chain recombines TRBV29-1 with TRBJ1-2, with D possibly matching TRBD1 (6 bases). This CDR3 is built from 15 residues. The germline V gene encodes CDR1 SQVTM and CDR2 ANQGSEA. V lost 0 bases to trimming and J lost 0 bases, with 11 bases between them. CDR3 amino acids: CSVEDRTAANYGYTF. CDR3 DNA: TGCAGCGTTGAAGATAGGACAGCAGCTAACTATGGCTACACCTTC.

This clone is a singleton in its sample. The chain has TRBV7-2 and TRBJ1-1, with no clear D. The CDR3 totals 14 residues. CDR1 is SGHTA, CDR2 FQGNSA, per germline. Trimming removed 0 bases at V and 0 bases at J, with 5 bases between. The CDR3, as DNA: TGTGCCAGCAGCTTAGCCCAGTTGAACACTGAAGCTTTCTTT. Amino acids: CASSLAQLNTEAFF.

The rearrangement joins TRBV19 to TRBJ1-2; TRBD1 matches at 9 bases. Germline-derived CDR1 and CDR2 are LNHDA and SQIVND (reference sequence). V dropped 9 bases and J dropped 3; count of bases not matched to a gene: 11. This CDR3 spans 15 amino acids. The CDR3 DNA sequence: TGTGCCAGCCGCCCAGGGGGACAGGGTTACTATGGCTACACCTTC. Amino acid sequence: CASRPGGQGYYGYTF. Full variable domain (remainder filled in from reference TRBV19 and TRBJ1-2): DGGITQSPKYLFRKEGQNVTLSCEQNLNHDAMYWYRQDPGQGLRLIYYSQIVNDFQKGDIAEGYSVSREKKESFPLTVTSAQKNPTAFYLCASRPGGQGYYGYTFGSGTRLTVV.

The V and J genes are TRBV7-3 and TRBJ2-3, with 10 bases matching TRBD2. The CDR3 spans 15 residues. Germline CDR1 is SGHTA and CDR2 is FQGTGA. V shed 5 bases and J 5 bases; nucleotides not matched to a gene: 7. In DNA, the CDR3 is TGTGCCAGCAGCAGCGGGGGGGCCGTAGTAGATACGCAGTATTTT. Its protein product is CASSSGGAVVDTQYF.

A single count supports this clone. The chain carries TRBV10-1 and TRBJ2-3, with 13 bases that match TRBD2. Trimming removed 10 bases from V and 0 bases from J; junction bases left unmatched: 7. The germline V gene encodes CDR1 WNHNN and CDR2 SYGVQD (reference sequence). This CDR3 has 16 amino acids. In DNA form, the CDR3 reads TGCGCCACTGGGACTAGCGGGGCCCCTAGCACAGATACGCAGTATTTT. Amino acid sequence: CATGTSGAPSTDTQYF.

The J gene is TRBJ1-2, the V gene TRBV19, with 7 bases lining up with TRBD1. J gave up 3 bases and V 6 bases, and 7 bases lay outside the gene matches. This CDR3 has 14 residues. Germline V gives CDR1 LNHDA, CDR2 SQIVND (reference sequence). The DNA of the CDR3 is TGTGCCAGTAGCCCGACAGGGTCGTACTATGGCTACACCTTC. Its translation is CASSPTGSYYGYTF.

V is TRBV6-5 and J is TRBJ1-2, with TRBD1 as a possible D gene (6 bases). With 6 bases removed from V and 4 bases from J, the gap between germline ends came to 18 bases. CDR3 length: 15 residues. Germline values: CDR1 MNHEY, CDR2 SVGAGI. The CDR3 nucleotides are TGTGCCAGCAGCCGGGGACACAAAGTAAGCTATGGCTACACCTTC. Translated, it gives CASSRGHKVSYGYTF.